This TCR beta chain was recorded in a study of blood T cell repertoires in COVID-19 (dated by TCRdb to the early 2020s). About the investigation overall: Samples from collaborators originated in the United States, Italy and Spain and spanned both the acute and convalescent phases of COVID-19. The material from the prospective study consisted of cDNA or gDNA derived from T cells, B-cell-depleted T cells, or PBMCs. Deeply sampled blood TCRbeta repertoires from subjects exposed to, actively infected with, or recovered from COVID-19 were included in the dataset. The repertoires were released in a freely available public database intended as a resource for research on the immune response to SARS-CoV-2. Samples came from the ongoing ImmuneRACE study (first 160 participants) plus 1,254 subjects from 6 global collaborators. A de-identified subject ID, COVID-19 status, age in years and sex were almost always included in the sample metadata. Where available, HLA class I and class II types were obtained from metadata supplied by the sample provider rather than from assay-based typing.

Here is what the overall study found, with its caveats: Clinical and demographic metadata were provided uncurated, with the amount varying by source and participant.

On this clone: The antigen it recognizes is unknown. The sample holds no much larger clone one base away, and base qualities are not on file.

Participants in the prospective study were enrolled through a virtual design, were aged roughly 18 to 90 years, and lived in 20 to 30 United States geographic areas. Cohort assignment in the prospective study relied on participant-reported clinical history from a screening survey and a study questionnaire. For ImmuneRACE Cohort 3, a participant was defined as recovered based on two consecutive negative NP/OP PCR tests, clearance by a healthcare professional, or resolution of symptoms. In the prospective study, whole blood, serum and a nasopharyngeal or oropharyngeal swab were collected from each participant by mobile phlebotomists. Additional blood draws and questionnaires over an approximately two-month period could optionally be provided by prospective study participants. Prospective study blood samples were shipped either frozen or at room temperature before DNA extraction. TCRbeta CDR3 regions were amplified from genomic DNA using the immunoSEQ Assay, a bias-controlled multiplex PCR. In the authors' own workflow: The number of nucleated cells in each sample was estimated from the amplification of reference gene primers within the assay. Sequence reads were collapsed and filtered to measure the absolute abundance of every unique TCRbeta CDR3 rearrangement. Productive Simpson clonality was computed per sample as the square root of Simpson's diversity index over productive rearrangements. The table comes from immuneACCESS by way of TCRdb, which keeps in-frame sequences with V and J called. Part of the clones is missing from these tables; in studies checked, under half for an unresolved V gene and the rest for unknown reasons. V, J and clone size are those of that table, while D and trimming were read from the DNA. The table for this sample lists roughly 500,000 clones; 85% to 90% of them were counted only once. The biggest ten clones account for around 1.9% of the sample.

V loses 8 bases, J loses 8 bases, and the germline ends lie 12 bases apart. CDR1 SEHNR and CDR2 FQNEAQ were looked up in the germline V gene (reference sequence). The CDR3 spans 12 residues, from the cysteine through the phenylalanine. Of the read, only the CDR3 DNA is kept; its 36 bases are in frame from base 1. Sequenced input: PBMCs or T cells enriched from blood (not recorded which). The chain employs TRBV7-9 and TRBJ2-2; the D gene remains uncertain. The receptor's source is a woman aged 35 to 49 who had recovered from COVID-19. This receptor has the CDR3 CASRKLSGELFF. The bases are TGTGCCAGCCGAAAACTTTCTGGGGAGCTGTTTTTT.